These T cell receptor beta chains were read from a single sample in a study of T cell repertoires in cytomegalovirus infection. These receptors have no identified antigens. From the reads, TCRdb called clonotypes with MiXCR, one entry per CDR3 protein. The sample gives some 940,000 distinct CDR3 sequences, about a third of which show up once; 13% is in the top ten. Here the sequenced sample was cultured CD8+ T cells from PBMCs, taken from culture after CMV antigen stimulation. These receptors all stem from a human donor in good health (CMV status not recorded). Some clones in this sample may be carry-over from other donors' samples. CDR3s include the opening cysteine and the closing phenylalanine or tryptophan. The D gene is left open where the match is weak. Some rows mark clone size as missing; the rest say once, few, many or name a class of expanded clone.

V	D	size	J	CDR3	DNA
TRBV24-1	NA	few	TRBJ2-1	CATSDSDESSYNEQFF	TGTGCCACCAGTGATTCGGACGAGAGCTCCTACAATGAGCAGTTCTTC
TRBV7-6	NA	NA	TRBJ2-7	CASSLVGGGDSTYEQYF	TGTGCCAGCAGCTTAGTCGGTGGGGGTGACTCGACCTACGAGCAGTACTTC
TRBV19	NA	few	TRBJ2-2	CASSFFPTANTGELFF	TGTGCCAGTAGTTTCTTCCCGACAGCGAACACCGGGGAGCTGTTTTTT
TRBV6-2/TRBV6-3	NA	NA	TRBJ2-1	CASEWEVSYNEQFF	TGTGCCAGCGAGTGGGAAGTCTCCTACAATGAGCAGTTCTTC
TRBV6-1	NA	few	TRBJ1-1	CASSEGLEAFF	TGTGCCAGCAGTGAAGGACTTGAAGCTTTCTTT
TRBV27	NA	few	TRBJ2-1	CASSSKRDEQFF	TGTGCCAGCAGTTCGAAGCGGGATGAGCAGTTCTTC
TRBV7-6	NA	few	TRBJ1-1	CASSLGEEAFF	TGTGCCAGCAGCTTGGGGGAGGAAGCTTTCTTT
TRBV27	NA	NA	TRBJ2-7	CASTTSKGGDEQYF	TGTGCCAGCACCACCTCAAAGGGGGGCGACGAGCAGTACTTC
TRBV7-9	NA	NA	TRBJ1-1	CASSQGGAPEAFF	TGTGCCAGCAGCCAAGGCGGGGCACCTGAAGCTTTCTTT
TRBV29-1	TRBD1	many	TRBJ2-7	CSVADRDSYEQYF	TGCAGCGTCGCTGACAGGGACTCCTACGAGCAGTACTTC
TRBV29-1	NA	NA	TRBJ1-2	CSVETQGTSFGGYTF	TGCAGCGTTGAAACTCAGGGGACGAGCTTTGGTGGCTACACCTTC
TRBV7-2	NA	many	TRBJ2-3	CASSLGPSETDTQYF	TGTGCCAGCAGCTTAGGGCCTAGCGAGACAGATACGCAGTATTTT
TRBV10-2	NA	NA	TRBJ2-1	CASRGAGGNEQFF	TGCGCCAGCAGGGGGGCCGGGGGCAATGAGCAGTTCTTC
TRBV7-3	TRBD1	many	TRBJ2-1	CASSLTGGTYNEQFF	TGTGCCAGCAGCCTAACAGGGGGGACCTACAATGAGCAGTTCTTC
TRBV7-6	TRBD2	many	TRBJ2-7	CASSATLSGGARIYEQYF	TGTGCCAGCAGCGCAACCCTTAGCGGGGGGGCTAGGATCTACGAGCAGTACTTC
TRBV2	TRBD2	NA	TRBJ2-3	CASSETLGLAGGDTQYF	TGTGCCAGCAGTGAAACGCTCGGACTAGCGGGGGGAGATACGCAGTATTTT
TRBV2	NA	NA	TRBJ2-7	CASSEPELSYEQYF	TGTGCCAGCAGTGAACCGGAACTGTCCTACGAGCAGTACTTC
TRBV7-9	NA	few	TRBJ2-5	CASSFVTPQETQYF	TGTGCCAGCAGCTTCGTTACTCCGCAAGAGACCCAGTACTTC
TRBV20-1	TRBD1	NA	TRBJ2-1	CSATWDRGNRDLWHNEQFF	TGCAGTGCTACTTGGGACAGGGGGAACCGAGACCTGTGGCACAATGAGCAGTTCTTC